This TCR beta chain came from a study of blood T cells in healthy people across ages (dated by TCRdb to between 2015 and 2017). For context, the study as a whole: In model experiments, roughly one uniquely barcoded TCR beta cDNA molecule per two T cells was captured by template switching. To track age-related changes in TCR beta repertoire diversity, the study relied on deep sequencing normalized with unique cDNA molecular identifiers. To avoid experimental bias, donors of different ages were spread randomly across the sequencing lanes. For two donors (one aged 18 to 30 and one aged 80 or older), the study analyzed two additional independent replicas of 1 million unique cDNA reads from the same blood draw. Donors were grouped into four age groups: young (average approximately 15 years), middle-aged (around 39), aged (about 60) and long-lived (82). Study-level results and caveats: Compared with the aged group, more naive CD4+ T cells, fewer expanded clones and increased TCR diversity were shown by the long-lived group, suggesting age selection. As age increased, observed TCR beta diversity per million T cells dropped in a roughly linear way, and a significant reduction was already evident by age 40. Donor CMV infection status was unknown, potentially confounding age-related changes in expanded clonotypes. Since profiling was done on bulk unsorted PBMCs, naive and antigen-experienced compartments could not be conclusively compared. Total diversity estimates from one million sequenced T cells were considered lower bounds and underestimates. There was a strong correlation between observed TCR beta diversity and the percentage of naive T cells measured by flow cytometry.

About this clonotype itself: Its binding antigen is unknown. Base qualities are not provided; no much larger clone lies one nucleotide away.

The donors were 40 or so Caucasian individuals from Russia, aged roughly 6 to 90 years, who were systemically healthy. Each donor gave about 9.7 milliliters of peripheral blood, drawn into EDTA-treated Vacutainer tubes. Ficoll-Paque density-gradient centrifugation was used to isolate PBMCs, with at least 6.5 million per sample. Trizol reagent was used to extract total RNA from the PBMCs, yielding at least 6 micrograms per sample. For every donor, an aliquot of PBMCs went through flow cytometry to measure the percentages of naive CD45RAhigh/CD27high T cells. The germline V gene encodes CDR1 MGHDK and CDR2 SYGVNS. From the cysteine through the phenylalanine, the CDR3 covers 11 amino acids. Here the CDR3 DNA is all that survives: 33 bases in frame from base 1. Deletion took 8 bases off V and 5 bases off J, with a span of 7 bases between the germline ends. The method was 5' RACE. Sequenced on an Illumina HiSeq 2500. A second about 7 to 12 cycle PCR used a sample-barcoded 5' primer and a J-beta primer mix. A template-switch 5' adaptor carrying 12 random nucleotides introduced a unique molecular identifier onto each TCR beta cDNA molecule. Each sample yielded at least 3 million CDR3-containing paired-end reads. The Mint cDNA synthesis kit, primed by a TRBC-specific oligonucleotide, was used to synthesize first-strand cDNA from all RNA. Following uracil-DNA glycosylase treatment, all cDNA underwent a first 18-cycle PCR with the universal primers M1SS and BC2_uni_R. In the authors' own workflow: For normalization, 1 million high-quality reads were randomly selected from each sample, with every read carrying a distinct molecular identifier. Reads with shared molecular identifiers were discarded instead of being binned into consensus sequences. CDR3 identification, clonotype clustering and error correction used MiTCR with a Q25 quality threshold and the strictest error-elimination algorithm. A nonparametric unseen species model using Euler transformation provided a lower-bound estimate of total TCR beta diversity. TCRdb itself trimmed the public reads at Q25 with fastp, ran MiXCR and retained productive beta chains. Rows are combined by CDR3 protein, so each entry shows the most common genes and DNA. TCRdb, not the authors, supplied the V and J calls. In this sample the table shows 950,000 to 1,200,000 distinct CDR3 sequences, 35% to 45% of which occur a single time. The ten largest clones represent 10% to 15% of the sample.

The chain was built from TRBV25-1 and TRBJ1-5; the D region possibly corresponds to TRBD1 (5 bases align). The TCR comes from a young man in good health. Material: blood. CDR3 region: CASGADQPQHF. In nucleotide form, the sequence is TGTGCCAGCGGGGCCGATCAGCCCCAGCATTTT.